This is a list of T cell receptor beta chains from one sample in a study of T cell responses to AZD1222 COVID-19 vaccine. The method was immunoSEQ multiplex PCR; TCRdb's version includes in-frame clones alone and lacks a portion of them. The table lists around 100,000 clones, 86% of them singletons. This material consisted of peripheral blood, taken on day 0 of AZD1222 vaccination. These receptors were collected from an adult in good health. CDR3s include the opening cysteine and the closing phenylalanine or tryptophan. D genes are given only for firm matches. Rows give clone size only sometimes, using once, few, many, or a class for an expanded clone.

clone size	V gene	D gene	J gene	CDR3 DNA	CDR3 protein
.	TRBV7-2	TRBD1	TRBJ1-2	TGTGCCAGCAGCTTGACGGGACAGCTCTATGGCTACACCTTC	CASSLTGQLYGYTF
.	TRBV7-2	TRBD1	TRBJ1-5	TGTGCCAGCGGTGGGACAGGGGGCAATCAGCCCCAGCATTTT	CASGGTGGNQPQHF
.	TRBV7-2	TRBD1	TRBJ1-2	TGTGCCAGCAGCTTAGTGGACAGGGGAGAGAACGGCTACACCTTC	CASSLVDRGENGYTF
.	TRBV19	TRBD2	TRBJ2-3	TGTGCCAGTAGAGGACTAGCGGGGGGGCAGGGAGATACGCAGTATTTT	CASRGLAGGQGDTQYF
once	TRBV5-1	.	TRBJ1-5	TGCGCCAGCAGCTTGGGTGAGGACACCCCTAGCAATCAGCCTCAGCATTTT	CASSLGEDTPSNQPQHF
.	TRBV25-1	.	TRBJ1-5	TGTGCCAGCAGTGTGGGGGATTTACCTCAGCCCCAGCATTTT	CASSVGDLPQPQHF
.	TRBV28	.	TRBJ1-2	TGTGCCAGCACCACAAACGGACGGAACTATGGCTACACCTTC	CASTTNGRNYGYTF
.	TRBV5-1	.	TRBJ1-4	TGCGCCAGCAGTGTTCGAGGGAATGGCGAAAAACTGTTTTTT	CASSVRGNGEKLFF
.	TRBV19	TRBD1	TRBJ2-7	TGTGCCAGTAGGGGGACAGGGACCTACGAGCAGTACTTC	CASRGTGTYEQYF
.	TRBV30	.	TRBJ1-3	TGTGCCTGGACCACGGCTGACTCTGGAAACACCATATATTTT	CAWTTADSGNTIYF
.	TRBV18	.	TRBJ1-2	TGTGCCAGCTCACCTATTACACAGGGAAACTATGGCTACACCTTC	CASSPITQGNYGYTF
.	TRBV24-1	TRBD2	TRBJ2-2	TGTGCCACCAGTGACGCTAGCGGGAGAAACACCGGGGAGCTGTTTTTT	CATSDASGRNTGELFF
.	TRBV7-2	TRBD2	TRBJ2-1	TGTGCCAGCAGCTTAGGACTAGCGAACAATGAGCAGTTCTTC	CASSLGLANNEQFF
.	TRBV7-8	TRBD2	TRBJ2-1	TGTGCCAGCAGCTCGGGAGGATACAATGAGCAGTTCTTC	CASSSGGYNEQFF
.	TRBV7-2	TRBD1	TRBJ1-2	TGTGCCAGTCGGGGGACAGTCCCCTATGGCTACACCTTC	CASRGTVPYGYTF
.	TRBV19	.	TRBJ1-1	TGTGCCAGTAGAAGGGGCCAGGGCAGTGAAGCTTTCTTT	CASRRGQGSEAFF
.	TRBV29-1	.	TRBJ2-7	TGCAGCGTTGAAGATCAGGCAGGGGTTGGAGGCGAGCAGTACTTC	CSVEDQAGVGGEQYF
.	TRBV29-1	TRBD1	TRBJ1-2	TGCAGCGTTCGTGGGACAGGGCAAGGCTACACCTTC	CSVRGTGQGYTF
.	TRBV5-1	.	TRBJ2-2	TGCGCCAGCAGCCAAAGTGGTGCGAACACCGGGGAGCTGTTTTTT	CASSQSGANTGELFF
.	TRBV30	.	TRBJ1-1	TGTGCCTGGAGTGCTAGTCAGGGTGAAGCTTTCTTT	CAWSASQGEAFF
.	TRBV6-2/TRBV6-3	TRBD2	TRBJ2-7	TGTGCCAGCAGTTCACCCCCCGCCCGGACTAGCGGAGAAACCTACGAGCAGTACTTC	CASSSPPARTSGETYEQYF
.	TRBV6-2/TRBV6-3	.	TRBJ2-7	TGTGCCAGCAGTTACGACAGGTTAACCTACGAGCAGTACTTC	CASSYDRLTYEQYF
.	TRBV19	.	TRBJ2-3	TGTGCCAGTAGTATTGACCGAGCCACAGATACGCAGTATTTT	CASSIDRATDTQYF
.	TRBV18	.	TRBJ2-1	TGTGCCAGCTCAGGGCAGGTCGACACGGATGAGCAGTTCTTC	CASSGQVDTDEQFF
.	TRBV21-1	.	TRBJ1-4	TGTGCCAGCAGCAAATATGCCTCGGGGATATCGAGGACACCTGTTGCAACTAATGAAAAACTGTTTTTT	CASSKYASGISRTPVATNEKLFF
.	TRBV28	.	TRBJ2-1	TGTGCCAGCAGACTAACAGGGTACTCCTACAATGAGCAGTTCTTC	CASRLTGYSYNEQFF
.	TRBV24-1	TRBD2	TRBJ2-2	TGTGCCACCAGTGATTCAAGTAGCGGGAGGTGGGGGAGCACCGGGGAGCTGTTTTTT	CATSDSSSGRWGSTGELFF
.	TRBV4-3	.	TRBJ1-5	TGCGCCAGCAGCCAAGTTCCCAGCAATCAGCCCCAGCATTTT	CASSQVPSNQPQHF
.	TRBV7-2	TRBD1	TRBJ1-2	TGTGCCAGCAGCAGAGGGGGCGGCCAAAGGGGCTATGGCTACACCTTC	CASSRGGGQRGYGYTF
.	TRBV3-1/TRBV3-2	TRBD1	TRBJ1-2	TGTGCCAGCAGCCAACGGGACAGCGTTAATGGCTACACCTTC	CASSQRDSVNGYTF
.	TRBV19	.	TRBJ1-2	TGTGCCAGTAGTATGCGGACAGCTAAGCGTGGCTACACCTTC	CASSMRTAKRGYTF
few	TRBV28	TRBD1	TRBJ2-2	TGTGCCAGCAGCCGCCCGGACAGGGATGCCACCGGGGAGCTGTTTTTT	CASSRPDRDATGELFF
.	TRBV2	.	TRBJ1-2	TGTGCCAGCAGTGAAGGGATAGAGTATGGCTACACCTTC	CASSEGIEYGYTF
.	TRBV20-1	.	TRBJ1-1	TGCAGTGCTAGTCCCCTTGGGGGGGGTGGGAACACTGAAGCTTTCTTT	CSASPLGGGGNTEAFF
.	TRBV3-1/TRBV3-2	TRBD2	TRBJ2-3	TGTGCCAGCAGCCAAGCTCTTAGCGGGAGTTTTCCAGATACGCAGTATTTT	CASSQALSGSFPDTQYF
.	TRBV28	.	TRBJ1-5	TGTGCCAGCAGTTTACTCCGAGGCAATCAGCCCCAGCATTTT	CASSLLRGNQPQHF
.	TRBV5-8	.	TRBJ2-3	TGTGCCAGCAGCTTGGTTTCAGGGTATGCGCAGTATTTT	CASSLVSGYAQYF
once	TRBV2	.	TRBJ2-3	TGTGCCAGCAGTCCGCCCGGTCGCACAGATACGCAGTATTTT	CASSPPGRTDTQYF
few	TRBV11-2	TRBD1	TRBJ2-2	TGTGCCAGCAGCTTACTACAGGGGGACACCGGGGAGCTGTTTTTT	CASSLLQGDTGELFF
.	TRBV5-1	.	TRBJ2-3	TGCGCCAGCAGCGATGAGGGGACAGATACGCAGTATTTT	CASSDEGTDTQYF
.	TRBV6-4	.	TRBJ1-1	TGTGCCAGCAGTGAACAGGGGAACACTGAAGCTTTCTTT	CASSEQGNTEAFF
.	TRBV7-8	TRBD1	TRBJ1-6	TGTGCCAGCAGCTTGTTAGGGGGCAATAATAATTCACCCCTCCACTTT	CASSLLGGNNNSPLHF
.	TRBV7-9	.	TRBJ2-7	TGTGCCAGCAGCCAAGCACTCGAGCAGTACTTC	CASSQALEQYF
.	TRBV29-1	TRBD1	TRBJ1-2	TGCAGCGTTGAAGATCTGGGGACAGGGAGCTACACCTTC	CSVEDLGTGSYTF
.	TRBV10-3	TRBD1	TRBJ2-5	TGTGCCAGCGGGACAGGGGTAGTGGAGACCCAGTACTTC	CASGTGVVETQYF
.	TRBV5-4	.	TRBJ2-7	TGTGCCAGCAGCGAGGGGCCTGCCTACGAGCAGTACTTC	CASSEGPAYEQYF
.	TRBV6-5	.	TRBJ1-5	TGTGCCAGCAGAAGGGACTGGTATCAGCCCCAGCATTTT	CASRRDWYQPQHF
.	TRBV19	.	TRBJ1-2	TGTGCCAGTACCCCGGGACAACCGACTAACTATGGCTACACCTTC	CASTPGQPTNYGYTF
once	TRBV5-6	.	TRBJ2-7	TGTGCCAGCAGCTTGATCGAAAGGGGGGAGCAGTACTTC	CASSLIERGEQYF
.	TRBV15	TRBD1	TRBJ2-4	TGTGCCACCCGAGACACCACAGGGGGTTTCAAAAACATTCAGTACTTC	CATRDTTGGFKNIQYF
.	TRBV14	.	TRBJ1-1	TGTGCCAGCAGCCAAGAAGGGAGGAACACTGAAGCTTTCTTT	CASSQEGRNTEAFF
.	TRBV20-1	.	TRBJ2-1	TGCAGTGCCACTAGCAATGAGCAGTTCTTC	CSATSNEQFF
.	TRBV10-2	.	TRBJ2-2	TGCGCCAGCAGTGGAGGAGTGGCATACGCGAACACCGGGGAGCTGTTTTTT	CASSGGVAYANTGELFF
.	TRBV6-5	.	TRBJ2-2	TGTGCCAGCAGTTACTTTCCAGGGGGGTGGGCCGGGGAGCTGTTTTTT	CASSYFPGGWAGELFF
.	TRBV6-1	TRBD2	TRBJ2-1	TGTGCCAGCAGTGATAGACTAGCGGGGGCTCACAATGAGCAGTTCTTC	CASSDRLAGAHNEQFF